The 29 T cell receptor beta chains in this list originate from one sample, sequenced in a study of blood T cells in healthy people across ages. With a J-beta primer mix and a sample-barcoded 5' primer, a second PCR ran about 7 to 12 cycles. Each CDR3 protein gets one entry after TCRdb re-called the 5' RACE reads with MiXCR. Here the sample spans 600,000 to 800,000 distinct CDR3 sequences, 40% to 65% being singletons. The sequencing sample was made of blood. The origin of the receptors is a woman at least 80 years old in good health.

V usage is TRBV29-1 and J usage is TRBJ2-1, with D unresolved. The CDR3 sequence is 12 residues long. Germline CDR1 and CDR2: SQVTM and ANQGSEA. V lost 5 bases and J 4 bases, leaving 9 bases between the germline ends. CDR3 sequence reads: CSVRVRYNEQFF. The CDR3 DNA sequence: TGCAGCGTTAGGGTCCGATACAATGAGCAGTTCTTC.

This clonotype was observed once. This may stem from a read error, because a much larger clone lies one nucleotide away. The chain links TRBV7-2 to TRBJ2-7; possibly TRBD2 for D (6 bases). This CDR3 has 14 amino acids. The germline V gene encodes CDR1 SGHTA and CDR2 FQGNSA. V was trimmed by 2 bases and J by 6 bases, leaving 14 bases between them. CDR3 sequence (DNA): TGTGCCAGCAGCTTAATGGGACGGGGAGGCGAGCAGTACTTC. Its translation is CASSLMGRGGEQYF.

The table lists this clonotype with many counts. The chain combines TRBV11-2 with TRBJ2-1, with 12 bases identical to TRBD2. The CDR3 loop spans 16 amino acids. The V gene end was trimmed by 1 base and the J gene end by 4 bases; junction bases not matched to a gene: 2. Germline loops: CDR1 SGHAT, CDR2 FQNNGV. The CDR3 loop is CASSLVGLAGYNEQFF. CDR3 bases: TGTGCCAGCAGCTTAGTCGGACTAGCGGGATACAATGAGCAGTTCTTC.

The V gene is TRBV28, the J gene TRBJ2-7; no reliable D call. V gave up 6 bases and J gave up 7 bases, with 10 bases separating them. The CDR3 totals 11 residues. Germline CDR1 MDHEN, CDR2 SYDVKM. In nucleotides, the CDR3 is TGTGCCAGCAGCCGTCCGAATGAGCAGTACTTC. Translation: CASSRPNEQYF.

The table lists this clonotype with a few counts. The chain couples TRBV20-1 to TRBJ2-4; 12 bases match TRBD2. CDR1 DFQATT and CDR2 SNEGSKA come from the germline V gene (reference sequence). This CDR3 is 13 amino acids long. V lost 6 bases and J lost 13; bases outside the gene matches: 10. This chain's CDR3 is CSAGGTSGCGQYF. Here the CDR3 DNA reads TGCAGTGCCGGAGGGACTAGCGGGTGCGGGCAGTACTTC.

This clonotype was seen many times. V usage is TRBV29-1 and J usage is TRBJ2-3; 8 bases fit TRBD1. This CDR3 has 12 residues. Germline CDR1 and CDR2: SQVTM and ANQGSEA. Trimming removed 7 bases from V and 4 bases from J; junction bases left unmatched: 4. DNA of the CDR3: TGCAGCGCTGGGACAGGCGCAGATACGCAGTATTTT. This codes for CSAGTGADTQYF.

This clonotype turned up a few times. The chain recombines TRBV5-1 with TRBJ2-2, with 13 bases fitting TRBD2. This CDR3 region has 16 residues. V lost 1 base, J lost 6 bases, and 3 bases stayed unmatched. The germline V gene encodes CDR1 SGHRS and CDR2 YFSETQ. CDR3 in DNA: TGCGCCAGCAGCTTGCCCACTAGCGGGGGGGCCGGGGAGCTGTTTTTT. Amino acids: CASSLPTSGGAGELFF.

The gene calls are TRBV3-1 and TRBJ2-2; D uncertain. The CDR3 runs to 15 residues. CDR1 is LGHDT, CDR2 YNNKEL, per germline (reference sequence). V dropped 0 bases and J dropped 4 bases, with 9 bases sitting between them. Here the CDR3 DNA reads TGTGCCAGCAGCCAAGAGGGCAGAAGCACCGGGGAGCTGTTTTTT. This gives the protein CASSQEGRSTGELFF. Based on the CDR3 plus reference TRBV3-1 and TRBJ2-2, the full variable domain is DTAVSQTPKYLVTQMGNDKSIKCEQNLGHDTMYWYKQDSKKFLKIMFSYNNKELIINETVPNRFSPKSPDKAHLNLHINSLELGDSAVYFCASSQEGRSTGELFFGEGSRLTVL.

The J gene is TRBJ2-7, the V gene TRBV25-1, with D unclear. The germline V gene encodes CDR1 MGHDK and CDR2 SYGVNS. Trimming cost V 4 bases and J 3 bases, with 4 bases left between them. The CDR3 has 11 residues. The CDR3 loop is CASSAIYEQYF. The CDR3 DNA sequence: TGTGCCAGCAGTGCTATCTACGAGCAGTACTTC.

CDR3 sequence reads: CASSQAGQGSHEQYF. In nucleotides, the CDR3 is TGTGCCAGCAGCCAAGCAGGACAGGGATCCCACGAGCAGTACTTC. This chain joins TRBV3-1 and TRBJ2-7; TRBD1 agrees at 8 bases. Germline-derived CDR1 and CDR2 are LGHDT and YNNKEL (reference sequence). The CDR3 is 15 amino acids. Germline trimming cut 1 base from V and 5 bases from J; bases unmatched to any gene: 7.

This chain joins TRBV20-1 and TRBJ1-2, with D possibly TRBD1 on 6 matching bases. This CDR3 region has 15 residues. The ends were cut back, 3 bases at V and 5 bases at J, with 19 bases in the middle. Germline V lookup: CDR1 DFQATT, CDR2 SNEGSKA (reference sequence). CDR3 sequence reads: CSASTPGVLNYGYTF. CDR3 DNA: TGCAGTGCTAGTACTCCAGGGGTCCTCAATTATGGCTACACCTTC.

The rearrangement joins TRBV10-3 to TRBJ2-1; D gene ambiguous. Per the germline V gene, CDR1 is ENHRY and CDR2 is SYGVKD. Trimming pared 6 bases from V and 5 bases from J, leaving 8 bases between. This CDR3 spans 12 amino acids. CDR3 sequence: CAISPGDNEQFF. DNA for the CDR3: TGTGCCATCAGCCCCGGTGACAATGAGCAGTTCTTC.

Turning to this clonotype: Possible read error: a much larger clone is one base away. V is TRBV12-3 or TRBV12-4 and J is TRBJ2-7; 8 positions agree with TRBD1. The CDR3 spans 15 residues. J gave up 5 bases and V 4 bases, and 10 bases lay outside the gene matches. The CDR3 DNA follows: TGTGCCAGCAGTTCTCCGACAGGGGCGGCCCACGAGCAGTACTTC. As protein: CASSSPTGAAHEQYF.

This clonotype has more than one count but fewer than ten. A single base separates this from a much larger clone, so it may be a read error. This chain joins TRBV7-2 and TRBJ2-1, with 9 bases identical to TRBD2. CDR1 is SGHTA and CDR2 is FQGNSA in the germline V gene. The CDR3 runs to 16 residues. The CDR3 loop is CASSLIFLAGHNGQFF. CDR3 bases: TGTGCCAGCAGCTTAATATTCCTAGCGGGACACAATGGGCAGTTCTTC.

The rearrangement uses TRBV6-2 or TRBV6-3 and TRBJ2-5; D gene unclear. The CDR3 length is 15 residues. Per germline, CDR1 MNHEY and CDR2 SVGEGT. V lost 3 bases to trimming and J lost 5 bases, with 16 bases between them. CDR3 bases: TGTGCCAGCAGTTATTGGGGAAGCCTTCTGGAGACCCAGTACTTC. This gives the protein CASSYWGSLLETQYF.

This clonotype has just a few counts. The rearrangement uses TRBV12-3 or TRBV12-4 and TRBJ2-2; D unclear. The V and J ends lost 5 bases and 2 bases respectively, with 12 bases between them. The CDR3 loop spans 15 amino acids. CDR3 amino acids: CASSLIGGNTGELFF. In DNA form, the CDR3 reads TGTGCCAGCAGTCTGATAGGTGGAAACACCGGGGAGCTGTTTTTT.

J is TRBJ2-4 and V is TRBV12-5; 10 nucleotides line up with TRBD1. The better agreement between TRBJ2-7 and the DNA end casts doubt on the J call. Germline V gene sequence: CDR1 LGHNT, CDR2 FRNRAP. The CDR3 is made up of 14 amino acids. CDR3 in amino acids: CASGYGTGAYEQYF. Here the CDR3 DNA reads TGTGCTAGTGGTTACGGGACAGGGGCCTACGAGCAGTACTTC.

On this clonotype: This may be a read error: a much more frequent sequence differs by one nucleotide. The chain carries TRBV28 and TRBJ2-7; D is unresolved. CDR1 is MDHEN and CDR2 is SYDVKM in the germline V gene. V lost 8 bases and J 0 bases, leaving 17 bases between the germline ends. The CDR3 runs to 15 residues. The CDR3 DNA follows: TGTGCCAGCGTTGGAACAGCCCGTGGCTCCTACGAGCAGTACTTC. Its translation: CASVGTARGSYEQYF. The whole variable domain, remainder taken from reference TRBV28 and TRBJ2-7, is DVKVTQSSRYLVKRTGEKVFLECVQDMDHENMFWYRQDPGLGLRLIYFSYDVKMKEKGDIPEGYSVSREKKERFSLILESASTNQTSMYLCASVGTARGSYEQYFGPGTRLTVT.

The genes are TRBV28 and TRBJ2-7; tentatively, D is TRBD2 (6 bases). The tail of the sequence fits TRBJ2-5 better, so the J call may be wrong. The CDR3 extends over 17 amino acids. Germline CDR1 is MDHEN and CDR2 is SYDVKM. CDR3 sequence: CASSLNAGRGSGETQYF. The CDR3 region has the DNA TGTGCCAGCAGTTTAAATGCCGGGAGAGGCAGTGGGGAGACCCAGTACTTC.

The chain links TRBV6-5 to TRBJ2-7; 8 bases are a match to TRBD1. V lost 6 bases and J lost 3; bases outside the gene matches: 4. The CDR3 runs to 13 residues. Germline loops: CDR1 MNHEY, CDR2 SVGAGI. The CDR3 spells CASRSDRGYEQYF. CDR3 in DNA: TGTGCCAGCAGATCTGACAGGGGCTACGAGCAGTACTTC.

This clonotype was seen a few times. This chain connects TRBV18 to TRBJ1-6, with TRBD1 as a possible D gene (6 bases). Trimming took 6 bases from V and 7 from J, leaving 16 bases between them. Germline CDR1 is KGHSH and CDR2 is LQKENI. The CDR3 contains 15 residues. This CDR3 is CASSALGQLNSPLHF. CDR3 bases: TGTGCCAGCTCGGCCCTAGGACAGCTGAATTCACCCCTCCACTTT.

V gene TRBV6-1 combines with J gene TRBJ1-3; D unclear. This CDR3 is built from 17 residues. The V gene lost 0 bases and the J gene lost 0 bases, with 12 bases spanning the gap. Germline-derived CDR1 and CDR2 are MNHNS and SASEGT. The CDR3 loop is CASSEAHGGSSGNTIYF. CDR3 nucleotide sequence: TGTGCCAGCAGTGAAGCTCACGGCGGGAGCTCTGGAAACACCATATATTTT.

Details on this clonotype: This could be a read error, since a much larger clone is one nucleotide away. J is TRBJ2-4 and V is TRBV3-1; D is unresolved. Germline CDR1 and CDR2: LGHDT and YNNKEL (reference sequence). The CDR3 totals 15 residues. CDR3 bases: TGTGCCAGCAGCCAAGTGGTGGGCCTTAAAAACATTCTGTACTTC. As protein: CASSQVVGLKNILYF.

This chain connects TRBV7-3 to TRBJ2-7; D gene ambiguous. Germline values: CDR1 SGHTA, CDR2 FQGTGA. This CDR3 is built from 15 residues. Trimming removed 5 bases from V and 1 base from J, with 15 bases in between. In DNA form, the CDR3 reads TGTGCCAGCAGCCCAACGGCGACCGTATCCTACGAGCAGTACTTC. Protein sequence: CASSPTATVSYEQYF.

The chain uses TRBV7-8 and TRBJ2-1; 9 nucleotides agree with TRBD2. Germline-derived CDR1 and CDR2 are SGHVS and FQNEAQ. Trimming took 3 bases from V and 9 from J; bases not matched to a gene: 12. The CDR3 is 16 amino acids. The CDR3 spells CASSLVRAGGGVEQFF. The CDR3 nucleotides read TGTGCCAGCAGCTTGGTCAGGGCGGGAGGGGGGGTTGAGCAGTTCTTC.

Comment on this clonotype: A read error is possible here, since a much larger clone lies one base away. The J gene is TRBJ2-7, the V gene TRBV11-2, with D perhaps TRBD2 (6 bases). Germline V lookup: CDR1 SGHAT, CDR2 FQNNGV. CDR3 size: 17 residues. CDR3 region: CASSLRSGFGRIQERYF. DNA of the CDR3: TGTGCCAGCAGCTTAAGGTCGGGGTTCGGGAGAATCCAAGAGCGGTACTTC.

The rearrangement uses TRBV2 and TRBJ2-1; D unclear. Germline values: CDR1 SNHLY, CDR2 FYNNEI. The CDR3 length is 12 residues. V was trimmed by 7 bases and J by 8 bases, leaving 12 bases between them. This CDR3 is CASTGALDEQFF. In DNA form, the CDR3 reads TGTGCCAGCACCGGCGCCCTCGATGAGCAGTTCTTC.

The rearrangement uses TRBV19 and TRBJ2-1, with D possibly TRBD2 on 5 matching bases. CDR3 size: 14 residues. Trimming cost V 9 bases and J 0 bases, with 12 bases left between them. CDR1 is LNHDA, CDR2 SQIVND, per germline (reference sequence). The CDR3 region has the DNA TGTGCCAGCAAAAGGGAGAGCTCCTACAATGAGCAGTTCTTC. This codes for CASKRESSYNEQFF.

As for this clonotype: This may arise from a read error, as a much more abundant clone is one base away. This chain uses TRBV11-1 with TRBJ2-5; D is ambiguous. The J call is uncertain, as TRBJ2-7 better fits the DNA end. Germline values: CDR1 SGHAT, CDR2 FQDESV (reference sequence). The CDR3 has 12 amino acids. The CDR3 DNA is TGTGCCGGCAGCTTTGCGGCCTACGAGCAGTACTTC. Its translation is CAGSFAAYEQYF.